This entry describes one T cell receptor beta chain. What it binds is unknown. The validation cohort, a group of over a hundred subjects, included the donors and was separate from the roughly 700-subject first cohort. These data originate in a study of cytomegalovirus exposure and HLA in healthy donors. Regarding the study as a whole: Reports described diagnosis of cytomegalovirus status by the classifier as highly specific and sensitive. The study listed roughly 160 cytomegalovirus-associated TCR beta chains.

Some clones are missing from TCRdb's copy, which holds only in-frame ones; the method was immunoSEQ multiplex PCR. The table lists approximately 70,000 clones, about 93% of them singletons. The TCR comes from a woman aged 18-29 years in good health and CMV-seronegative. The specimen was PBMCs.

Here the CDR3 DNA reads TGCGCCAGCAGCCAAGATGAGGGCGGGGGCTACAATGAGCAGTTCTTC. Encoded protein: CASSQDEGGGYNEQFF. The chain has TRBV4-3 and TRBJ2-1; 7 positions agree with TRBD2. The CDR3 is 16 residues long. From germline, CDR1 is LGHNA and CDR2 YSLEER. Losses at the gene ends were 0 bases for V and 3 bases for J; bases not matched to a gene: 5.